The rows below give T cell receptor beta chains drawn from one sample of a study of blood T cell repertoires in COVID-19. TCRdb's copy holds only in-frame clones and misses some; the assay was immunoSEQ multiplex PCR. The data hold around 240,000 clones, with 70% to 85% observed a single time. The sequenced material came from peripheral blood. All receptors come from an elderly woman with acute or convalescent COVID-19. Each CDR3 is given with its conserved first and last residue. Fields, in order: CDR3 protein, CDR3 DNA, V gene, J gene, clone size, D gene. A D gene is named only where the DNA matches it firmly. Rows may omit the clone size; those that give it use once, few, many or a size class.

CASSSSLLARLAGYEQFF,TGTGCCAGCAGCTCATCTCTTTTAGCGAGACTAGCGGGTTATGAGCAGTTCTTC,TRBV5-8,TRBJ2-1,NA,TRBD2
CASSLQGSNTEAFF,TGTGCCAGCAGCTTACAGGGTTCGAACACTGAAGCTTTCTTT,TRBV11-3,TRBJ1-1,few,NA
CASSFGFSQGATEAFF,TGTGCCAGCAGTTTCGGATTTTCCCAGGGCGCAACTGAAGCTTTCTTT,TRBV28,TRBJ1-1,NA,NA
CASSRLNEKLFF,TGTGCCAGCAGCCGTCTCAATGAAAAACTGTTTTTT,TRBV12-3/TRBV12-4,TRBJ1-4,NA,NA
CASSFRDEQYF,TGTGCCAGCAGCTTTCGTGACGAGCAGTACTTC,TRBV5-6,TRBJ2-7,few,NA
CASTHGGINQPQHF,TGTGCCAGCACCCACGGGGGGATCAATCAGCCCCAGCATTTT,TRBV27,TRBJ1-5,few,NA
CASSYSREYNEQFF,TGTGCCAGCAGTTACTCACGAGAATACAATGAGCAGTTCTTC,TRBV6-5,TRBJ2-1,NA,NA
CASSQGHRNEKLFF,TGCGCCAGCAGCCAAGGGCATCGAAATGAAAAACTGTTTTTT,TRBV4-1,TRBJ1-4,NA,NA
CATLELNTGELFF,TGTGCCACCCTAGAGTTGAACACCGGGGAGCTGTTTTTT,TRBV6-1,TRBJ2-2,NA,NA
CAIAQGQETQYF,TGTGCCATCGCACAGGGACAAGAGACCCAGTACTTC,TRBV7-9,TRBJ2-5,NA,NA
CSVRTVYEQYF,TGCAGCGTTCGGACAGTATACGAGCAGTACTTC,TRBV29-1,TRBJ2-7,few,NA
CASSQQGVRAKNIQYF,TGTGCCAGCAGTCAACAGGGTGTAAGGGCCAAAAACATTCAGTACTTC,TRBV13,TRBJ2-4,NA,NA
CASSNRDSNSPLHF,TGTGCCAGCAGCAACCGGGACAGCAATTCACCCCTCCACTTT,TRBV3-1/TRBV3-2,TRBJ1-6,NA,TRBD1
CASSIPTGANEQFF,TGTGCCAGTAGTATTCCGACAGGGGCCAATGAGCAGTTCTTC,TRBV19,TRBJ2-1,NA,TRBD1
CASSPIDRSYNEQFF,TGTGCCAGCAGCCCGATAGACAGGTCCTACAATGAGCAGTTCTTC,TRBV4-2,TRBJ2-1,NA,NA
CASDRGGYNEQFF,TGTGCCTCTGACCGAGGGGGCTACAATGAGCAGTTCTTC,TRBV7-9,TRBJ2-1,NA,NA
CASSVAGTTTNYGYTF,TGTGCCAGCAGCGTAGCCGGGACAACTACTAACTATGGCTACACCTTC,TRBV9,TRBJ1-2,once,NA
CASSSAGTDYGYTF,TGCGCCAGCAGCTCGGCCGGGACAGATTATGGCTACACCTTC,TRBV5-1,TRBJ1-2,NA,TRBD1
CASSSPPTSSQAFYEQYF,TGTGCCAGCAGTTCGCCCCCTACTAGCTCCCAGGCATTCTACGAGCAGTACTTC,TRBV21-1,TRBJ2-7,NA,NA
CASSRRDRGYNEQFF,TGTGCCAGCAGCCGCCGGGACAGGGGCTACAATGAGCAGTTCTTC,TRBV11-3,TRBJ2-1,once,TRBD1
CASSLDNTQPQHF,TGTGCCAGCAGTCTCGACAATACCCAGCCCCAGCATTTT,TRBV28,TRBJ1-5,NA,NA
CSARDSNEQFF,TGCAGTGCGCGGGATAGTAATGAGCAGTTCTTC,TRBV20-1,TRBJ2-1,NA,NA
CASSQVGGDYGYTF,TGCGCCAGCAGCCAAGTTGGGGGGGACTATGGCTACACCTTC,TRBV5-1,TRBJ1-2,few,NA
CATSRRTGTSGKRMVGDTQYF,TGTGCCACCAGCAGGCGTACCGGGACTAGCGGGAAGCGGATGGTAGGAGATACGCAGTATTTT,TRBV15,TRBJ2-3,NA,TRBD2
CASSSTGGYGYTF,TGTGCCAGCAGTTCGACAGGGGGCTATGGCTACACCTTC,TRBV27,TRBJ1-2,NA,TRBD1
CATRGGAEDYGYTF,TGTGCCACCAGAGGGGGGGCCGAAGACTATGGCTACACCTTC,TRBV24-1,TRBJ1-2,few,NA
CASTPGIAASYEQYF,TGTGCCAGCACCCCGGGGATAGCTGCATCCTACGAGCAGTACTTC,TRBV18,TRBJ2-7,NA,NA
CASSRYSTDTQYF,TGTGCCAGCAGTCGGTATAGCACAGATACGCAGTATTTT,TRBV11-1,TRBJ2-3,NA,NA
CASSRGQQYNSPLHF,TGTGCCAGCAGTAGGGGACAGCAATATAATTCACCCCTCCACTTT,TRBV7-6,TRBJ1-6,few,TRBD1
CASSIGGGGPGRNIQYF,TGTGCCAGTAGTATAGGGGGGGGAGGGCCTGGAAGAAACATTCAGTACTTC,TRBV19,TRBJ2-4,NA,TRBD2
CASSLRTGYYNEQFF,TGTGCCAGCAGCTTAAGGACAGGGTACTACAATGAGCAGTTCTTC,TRBV7-2,TRBJ2-1,NA,TRBD1
CASRYLASGNSPLHF,TGCGCCAGCAGATACTTGGCCTCGGGTAATTCACCCCTCCACTTT,TRBV5-1,TRBJ1-6,NA,NA
CASSPSEVTLGYTF,TGTGCCAGCTCACCCTCGGAGGTGACTCTAGGCTACACCTTC,TRBV18,TRBJ1-2,few,NA
CASPRTDNSPLHF,TGTGCCAGCCCCCGGACAGACAATTCACCCCTCCACTTT,TRBV25-1,TRBJ1-6,NA,NA
CASGFLSGGHREQFF,TGTGCTAGTGGTTTCCTGTCAGGGGGGCACCGTGAGCAGTTCTTC,TRBV12-5,TRBJ2-1,NA,NA
CATSSGLSFVETQYF,TGTGCCACCAGCTCGGGGTTGTCATTTGTGGAGACCCAGTACTTC,TRBV15,TRBJ2-5,NA,NA
CASSLTALSSGGQGEQFF,TGTGCCAGCAGCTTAACGGCACTGTCCAGCGGGGGGCAAGGTGAGCAGTTCTTC,TRBV7-3,TRBJ2-1,NA,TRBD2
CASSEVRAGVGNEQFF,TGTGCCAGCAGTGAGGTCCGAGCGGGAGTCGGAAATGAGCAGTTCTTC,TRBV25-1,TRBJ2-1,NA,TRBD2
CASSSAGTNTEAFF,TGTGCCAGCAGTTCCGCGGGGACGAACACTGAAGCTTTCTTT,TRBV6-2/TRBV6-3,TRBJ1-1,NA,NA
CASTWTQSNYGYTF,TGTGCCAGCACTTGGACTCAGTCCAACTATGGCTACACCTTC,TRBV6-5,TRBJ1-2,NA,NA
CASSPRSSTDEKLFF,TGTGCCAGCAGCCCTAGGAGCTCGACAGATGAAAAACTGTTTTTT,TRBV9,TRBJ1-4,NA,NA
CASSPWEQDLAKNIQYF,TGTGCCAGCTCCCCCTGGGAACAGGATTTAGCCAAAAACATTCAGTACTTC,TRBV18,TRBJ2-4,NA,NA
CASRAGLGGNQPQHF,TGCGCCAGCAGGGCGGGGTTAGGTGGCAATCAGCCCCAGCATTTT,TRBV5-1,TRBJ1-5,NA,NA
CASSFPRTDTQYF,TGTGCCAGCAGCTTTCCCCGTACAGATACGCAGTATTTT,TRBV5-4,TRBJ2-3,NA,NA
CASSLSTQGRATEAFF,TGTGCCAGCAGCTTATCTACTCAGGGCCGCGCGACTGAAGCTTTCTTT,TRBV9,TRBJ1-1,NA,NA
CVRSEQGARGYTF,TGTGTCAGAAGCGAACAGGGGGCCCGTGGCTACACCTTC,TRBV7-5,TRBJ1-2,NA,NA
CASSLALAGLSYEQYF,TGTGCCAGCAGTCTTGCCCTAGCGGGCCTCTCCTACGAGCAGTACTTC,TRBV28,TRBJ2-7,NA,TRBD2
CASSQGIRSDEKLFF,TGCGCCAGCAGCCAAGGAATCAGATCCGATGAAAAACTGTTTTTT,TRBV4-1,TRBJ1-4,NA,NA
CASSPGQLKKPNTEAFF,TGTGCCAGCTCACCAGGGCAGCTAAAAAAGCCGAACACTGAAGCTTTCTTT,TRBV18,TRBJ1-1,once,NA
CAISEAGNSGTEAFF,TGTGCCATCAGTGAAGCAGGGAATAGTGGCACTGAAGCTTTCTTT,TRBV10-3,TRBJ1-1,few,NA